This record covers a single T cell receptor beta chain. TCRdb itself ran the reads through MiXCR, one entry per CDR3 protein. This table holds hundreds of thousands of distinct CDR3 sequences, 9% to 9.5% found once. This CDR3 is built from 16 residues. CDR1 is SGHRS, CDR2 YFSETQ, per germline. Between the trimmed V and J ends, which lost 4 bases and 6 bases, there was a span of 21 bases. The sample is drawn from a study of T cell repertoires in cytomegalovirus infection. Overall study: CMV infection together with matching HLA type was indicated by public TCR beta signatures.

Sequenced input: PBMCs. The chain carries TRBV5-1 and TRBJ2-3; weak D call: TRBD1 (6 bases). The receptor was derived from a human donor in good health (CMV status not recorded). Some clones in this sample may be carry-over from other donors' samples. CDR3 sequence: CASSGTNRDRFDTQYF. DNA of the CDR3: TGCGCCAGCAGCGGCACTAACAGGGATCGGTTTGATACGCAGTATTTT.